The next 4 T cell receptor beta chains were all read from a single sample in a study of breast tumors, draining lymph nodes, adjacent tissues. Samples came from axillary lymph nodes draining the breast cancer. Each CDR3 protein is one row after TCRdb ran MiXCR on the multiplex PCR reads. The sample contains about 180,000 distinct CDR3 sequences, approximately 30% of which appear only once. Sequencing was carried out using axillary lymph node tissue. These receptors were obtained from a female donor with breast cancer. Some clones in this sample may be carry-over from other donors' samples.

A remark on this clonotype: Possible read error: a much larger clone is one base away. This chain links TRBV25-1 with TRBJ2-3; 8 bases agree with TRBD1. Germline V gives CDR1 MGHDK, CDR2 SYGVNS. The CDR3 length is 17 residues. The CDR3: CASSEGLGTGPTETQYF. Here the CDR3 DNA reads TGTGCCAGCAGTGAAGGGTTAGGGACAGGACCCACAGAGACGCAGTATTTT.

Many counts were recorded for this clonotype. The rearrangement links TRBV19 to TRBJ1-2; D gene unclear. The germline CDR1 and CDR2 sequences are LNHDA and SQIVND (reference sequence). This CDR3 has 12 amino acids. V was trimmed by 6 bases and J by 8 bases, leaving 13 bases between them. For the CDR3, the DNA is TGTGCCAGTAGAAAGCTGGACGGCGGCTACACCTTC. This encodes CASRKLDGGYTF. Full variable domain (missing parts from reference TRBV19 and TRBJ1-2): DGGITQSPKYLFRKEGQNVTLSCEQNLNHDAMYWYRQDPGQGLRLIYYSQIVNDFQKGDIAEGYSVSREKKESFPLTVTSAQKNPTAFYLCASRKLDGGYTFGSGTRLTVV.

This clonotype was picked up a small number of times. The chain combines TRBV6-4 with TRBJ2-7; no reliable D call. CDR3 length: 15 residues. Trimming took off 5 bases at V and 3 bases at J, with 17 bases between the two ends. Germline-derived CDR1 and CDR2 are MRHNA and SNTAGT. The DNA for the CDR3 is TGTGCCAGCAGTCAGTACGCGACTGAAGTCTACGAGCAGTACTTC. Translation: CASSQYATEVYEQYF.

The table lists this clonotype with many counts. This chain connects TRBV7-2 to TRBJ1-2; possible D gene TRBD1, 5 bases. Trimming cost V 4 bases and J 4 bases, with 10 bases left between them. Germline CDR1 and CDR2: SGHTA and FQGNSA. The CDR3 covers 13 residues. DNA for the CDR3: TGTGCCAGCAGCTCGGGACGGATCTATGGCTACACCTTC. Residues: CASSSGRIYGYTF. The variable domain in full, completed from reference TRBV7-2 and TRBJ1-2, reads GAGVSQSPSNKVTEKGKDVELRCDPISGHTALYWYRQSLGQGLEFLIYFQGNSAPDKSGLPSDRFSAERTGGSVSTLTIQRTQQEDSAVYLCASSSGRIYGYTFGSGTRLTVV.